A selection of T cell receptor beta chains follows, all from one sample in a study of blood T cell repertoires in COVID-19. The protocol was immunoSEQ multiplex PCR, while the TCRdb copy is restricted to in-frame clones and leaves out a portion. The sample has 50,000 to 70,000 clones; 90% are singletons. Specimen: peripheral blood. The receptors were sampled from a human donor with active COVID-19. The donor label of this sample is uncertain. The CDR3 runs from the conserved cysteine through the conserved F or W. A D gene is named only where the DNA matches it firmly. Size tells how often a clone was seen (once, few, many) or the class of an expanded clone, and some rows leave it out.

TRBV25-1	TRBJ2-7	.	TRBD2	TGTGCCAGCAGGGGAGGGTATCACGAGCAGTACTTC	CASRGGYHEQYF
TRBV11-1	TRBJ2-2	.	.	TGTGCCAGCAGCTTGTACGGGATGAACACCGGGGAGCTGTTTTTT	CASSLYGMNTGELFF
TRBV7-9	TRBJ1-4	few	TRBD1	TGTGCCAGCAGCTTAATAATGACAGGGGAGGATGAAAAACTGTTTTTT	CASSLIMTGEDEKLFF
TRBV5-4	TRBJ2-3	.	TRBD2	TGTGCCAGCAGCCCTGAAAGCGGGAAGTCTGTAGATACGCAGTATTTT	CASSPESGKSVDTQYF
TRBV7-3	TRBJ1-1	.	TRBD1	TGTGCCAGCAGCCGGGATGACAGGGGGAACACTGAAGCTTTCTTT	CASSRDDRGNTEAFF
TRBV7-2	TRBJ1-2	.	.	TGTGCCAGCAGCTTAGACAGGGAATATGGCTACACCTTC	CASSLDREYGYTF
TRBV5-4	TRBJ2-1	.	TRBD2	TGTGCCAGCAGCGATGGGAAACTAGCGGGAGGGAACAATGAGCAGTTCTTC	CASSDGKLAGGNNEQFF
TRBV29-1	TRBJ2-1	.	TRBD2	TGCAGCGTTGTTGGCGGACTAGCGGGGGGCAATGAGCAGTTCTTC	CSVVGGLAGGNEQFF
TRBV4-2	TRBJ1-4	.	.	TGTGCCAGCAGCCAAGATGCGGGGGCCACTAATGAAAAACTGTTTTTT	CASSQDAGATNEKLFF
TRBV7-3	TRBJ2-1	.	.	TGTGCCAGCAGCTTATGGGGTACTAGCTACAATGAGCAGTTCTTC	CASSLWGTSYNEQFF
TRBV2	TRBJ2-1	.	.	TGTGCCATCTACCGGGACAAATCCTACAATGAGCAGTTCTTC	CAIYRDKSYNEQFF
TRBV4-2	TRBJ2-1	.	TRBD2	TGTGCCAGCAGCGGGACTAGCGGGAGGTACAATGAGCAGTTCTTC	CASSGTSGRYNEQFF
TRBV5-4	TRBJ2-7	.	.	TGTGCCAGCCGAAAGGCGGGTTCCTACGAGCAGTACTTC	CASRKAGSYEQYF
TRBV7-9	TRBJ2-7	.	.	TGTGCCAGCAGTTCGTCGACAGGGGCCTACCTAGCGGCTTTCTACGAGCAGTACTTC	CASSSSTGAYLAAFYEQYF
TRBV28	TRBJ2-2	.	.	TGTGCCAGCAGTTTAGCGGGAAGATACCTCACCGGGGAGCTGTTTTTT	CASSLAGRYLTGELFF
TRBV30	TRBJ2-2	.	TRBD2	TGTGCCTGGTTACTAGCGGGAAAGGGGGACACCGGGGAGCTGTTTTTT	CAWLLAGKGDTGELFF
TRBV7-9	TRBJ2-1	.	.	TGTGCCAGCAGCGCTGGACTGATTCGCTACAATGAGCAGTTCTTC	CASSAGLIRYNEQFF
TRBV7-2	TRBJ1-1	.	.	TGTGCCAGCAGCTTAAGACAGAACACTGAAGCTTTCTTT	CASSLRQNTEAFF
TRBV5-5	TRBJ1-1	.	.	TGTGCCAGCAGCCGGGACCCGGAGGGAACTGAAGCTTTCTTT	CASSRDPEGTEAFF
TRBV29-1	TRBJ2-3	.	.	TGCAGCGTTGAATTCCCAGGCGGCACAGATACGCAGTATTTT	CSVEFPGGTDTQYF
TRBV2	TRBJ1-1	.	.	TGTGCCAGCACTCAAACGGGCACTGAAGCTTTCTTT	CASTQTGTEAFF
TRBV7-2	TRBJ2-1	.	TRBD2	TGTGCCAGCAGCGTAACAACCGGGACTAGGCCCTACAATGAGCAGTTCTTC	CASSVTTGTRPYNEQFF
TRBV5-5	TRBJ2-3	.	TRBD2	TGTGCCAGCAGCTTGGGGCTGATACTAGCGGGAGCAGTAGATACGCAGTATTTT	CASSLGLILAGAVDTQYF
TRBV7-8	TRBJ2-5	.	.	TGTGCCAGCAGCTTAGACCCAGGCCAAGAGACCCAGTACTTC	CASSLDPGQETQYF
TRBV7-3	TRBJ1-6	.	.	TGTGCCAGCAGCCGCGGGAGTTATAATTCACCCCTCCACTTT	CASSRGSYNSPLHF
TRBV27	TRBJ2-7	.	TRBD1	TGTGCCAGCAGTCAGGGGACAGGGGATGTCTACGAGCAGTACTTC	CASSQGTGDVYEQYF
TRBV9	TRBJ2-3	.	TRBD2	TGTGCCAGCTCCTTCGGGGAGGGTCCAGATACGCAGTATTTT	CASSFGEGPDTQYF
TRBV6-5	TRBJ1-6	.	TRBD1	TGTGCCAGCAGCTACGGACAGGGGATCCCCCTCCACTTT	CASSYGQGIPLHF
TRBV4-1	TRBJ2-1	.	.	TGCGCCAGCAGCCAAGAGGGAGAGACGCTCGTGTACAATGAGCAGTTCTTC	CASSQEGETLVYNEQFF
TRBV19	TRBJ1-4	once	TRBD1	TGTGCCAGTAGTTTGACAGGGGGCCCTTTGCTGTTTTTT	CASSLTGGPLLFF
TRBV11-1	TRBJ2-3	.	TRBD2	TGTGCCAGCAGCTTACGCGGGAGCGCCACAGATACGCAGTATTTT	CASSLRGSATDTQYF
TRBV20-1	TRBJ1-3	.	.	TGCAGTGCTGAAGGGGGAGACACCATATATTTT	CSAEGGDTIYF
TRBV19	TRBJ2-2	.	.	TGTGCCAGTAGAGGAGGACCCGGGGAGCTGTTTTTT	CASRGGPGELFF
TRBV29-1	TRBJ2-3	.	TRBD2	TGCAGCGTTGGAAATCTAGCGGGAGCAGATACGCAGTATTTT	CSVGNLAGADTQYF
TRBV7-2	TRBJ2-2	.	.	TGTGCCAGCAGCTTACCGTCGAGCAGGACAGCCGCGAACACCGGGGAGCTGTTTTTT	CASSLPSSRTAANTGELFF
TRBV7-6	TRBJ2-1	.	TRBD1	TGTGCCAGCAGCTTAGAGGGACAGGGGGCGAACAATGAGCAGTTCTTC	CASSLEGQGANNEQFF
TRBV2	TRBJ2-1	.	TRBD2	TGTGCCAGCAGTCCAGCGGGGGCTCTTTTTAGGAATGAGCAGTTCTTC	CASSPAGALFRNEQFF
TRBV5-1	TRBJ1-1	few	TRBD1	TGCGCCAGCAGCGCCACAGGGGACACTGAAGCTTTCTTT	CASSATGDTEAFF
TRBV27	TRBJ2-2	.	TRBD2	TGTGCCAGCAGCCCGCTGACTAGCGAGAACACCGGGGAGCTGTTTTTT	CASSPLTSENTGELFF
TRBV27	TRBJ1-6	.	.	TGTGCCAGCAGTCCAGGACGAGCGGCGAATTCACCCCTCCACTTT	CASSPGRAANSPLHF
TRBV7-2	TRBJ1-3	once	TRBD1	TGTGCCAGCAGCGGGGACAGGGGAAACACCATATATTTT	CASSGDRGNTIYF
TRBV7-9	TRBJ2-2	.	TRBD2	TGTGCCAGCAGCTTGTCCCTAGCGGGAGTAGGTACCGGGGAGCTGTTTTTT	CASSLSLAGVGTGELFF
TRBV7-3	TRBJ2-1	.	.	TGTGCCAGCAGCCCCGCGGGGGCCAATGAGCAGTTCTTC	CASSPAGANEQFF
TRBV12-5	TRBJ2-2	.	TRBD2	TGTGCTAGTGGTTTGAACCTACTAGCGGGCACCACCGGGGAGCTGTTTTTT	CASGLNLLAGTTGELFF
TRBV7-3	TRBJ1-2	.	.	TGTGCCAGCAGCTTACCCGGAGATGGCTACACCTTC	CASSLPGDGYTF
TRBV23-1	TRBJ2-5	.	.	TGCGCCAGCAGTCAATCTGGACCCCAGGGGGAGACCCAGTACTTC	CASSQSGPQGETQYF
TRBV4-2	TRBJ2-1	.	TRBD1	TGTGCCAGCAGCCAAGTCGTGACAGGGGGCCTTGAGCAGTTCTTC	CASSQVVTGGLEQFF
TRBV7-6	TRBJ2-7	.	TRBD1	TGTGCCAGCAGCGCCGATTTCCGGGACAGGGGGCTTTCCTTCTACGAGCAGTACTTC	CASSADFRDRGLSFYEQYF
TRBV28	TRBJ2-7	.	.	TGTGCCAGCAGTTCCTCTCCTAGTCCCGAGCAGTACTTC	CASSSSPSPEQYF
TRBV5-1	TRBJ1-2	.	TRBD1	TGCGCCAGCAGCTCCCGGACAGGGATTACCTACTACACCTTC	CASSSRTGITYYTF
TRBV19	TRBJ2-2	.	TRBD2	TGTGCCAGTAGTACCCCGCGGGGGGGGCTAACCGGGGAGCTGTTTTTT	CASSTPRGGLTGELFF
TRBV3-1/TRBV3-2	TRBJ2-3	.	.	TGTGCCAGCAGCCAAATGAGACTATCGGCAGATACGCAGTATTTT	CASSQMRLSADTQYF
TRBV10-3	TRBJ1-5	.	.	TGTGCCATCAGTGCGGAAGACGGCGGCTTTCAGCCCCAGCATTTT	CAISAEDGGFQPQHF
TRBV11-2	TRBJ2-7	few	.	TGTGCCAGCAGCTCCTCTCTCAGAACCTACGAGCAGTACTTC	CASSSSLRTYEQYF
TRBV4-2	TRBJ1-6	.	.	TGTGCCAGCAGCCAAGATCAAACAGGGATCTCCTATAATTCACCCCTCCACTTT	CASSQDQTGISYNSPLHF